This T cell receptor (beta chain) was identified in a study of spatial heterogeneity in lung cancer. The CDR3 spans 17 residues. V shed 1 base and J 2 bases; nucleotides not matched to a gene: 8. Germline V CDR1 and CDR2: SGHTA, FQGNSA. Sample time point: blood at routine non-recurrence follow-up after resection. Tumor, nontumor lung or frozen PBMC supplied whole RNA, sequenced without sorting. TCRdb called the 5' RACE reads again in MiXCR, with one record for every CDR3 protein. Of about 120,000 distinct CDR3 sequences in the sample, 12% were seen once. The rearrangement joins TRBV7-2 to TRBJ2-3, with TRBD2 matching 8 bases. The clonotype was recovered from a male donor with early-stage non-small cell lung cancer. The sample was PBMCs, taken at follow-up. CDR3 coding DNA: TGTGCCAGCAGCTTAGTGATTGCGGGGGGTCCCACAGATACGCAGTATTTT. It specifies CASSLVIAGGPTDTQYF.